Following are 18 T cell receptor beta chains from one sample sequenced in a study of blood T cell repertoires in COVID-19. Measured with immunoSEQ multiplex PCR; TCRdb has only the in-frame clones, and not every one. The data contain about 55,000 clones, 70% to 90% of them singletons. Sequencing was done on a sample of peripheral blood. Receptors were obtained from an elderly man with acute or convalescent COVID-19.

V is TRBV5-1 and J is TRBJ1-1, with D perhaps matching TRBD1 (6 bases). Germline CDR1 is SGHRS and CDR2 is YFSETQ. CDR3 length: 15 amino acids. V was trimmed by 0 bases and J by 0 bases, leaving 9 bases between them. The CDR3 protein is CASSLGNRVNTEAFF. CDR3 DNA: TGCGCCAGCAGCTTGGGAAACAGGGTGAACACTGAAGCTTTCTTT.

The chain recombines TRBV18 with TRBJ1-2; D perhaps matches TRBD1 (5 bases). Trimming cost V 0 bases and J 4 bases, with 12 bases left between them. Germline CDR1 and CDR2: KGHSH and LQKENI. The CDR3 is made up of 15 amino acids. Here the CDR3 reads CASSPPVGRVYGYTF. CDR3 DNA: TGTGCCAGCTCACCACCGGTGGGGCGAGTCTATGGCTACACCTTC.

The rearrangement joins TRBV18 to TRBJ1-6, with D uncertain. CDR1 and CDR2 (germline): KGHSH, LQKENI. V was trimmed by 0 bases and J by 7 bases, leaving 13 bases between them. The CDR3 spans 16 residues. In DNA, the CDR3 is TGTGCCAGCTCACCACCAGGTGGGTCACAGAATTCACCCCTCCACTTT. It specifies CASSPPGGSQNSPLHF.

The chain joins TRBV7-2 to TRBJ2-1; D gene uncertain. The germline CDR1 and CDR2 sequences are SGHTA and FQGNSA. This CDR3 is built from 15 residues. Deletions cut 1 base from V and 4 bases from J, with 11 bases between. CDR3 coding DNA: TGTGCCAGCAGCTTAGATACAGCCCCGTACAATGAGCAGTTCTTC. It yields the protein CASSLDTAPYNEQFF.

The J gene is TRBJ2-3, the V gene TRBV2; 9 bases are a match to TRBD2. V shed 3 bases and J 2 bases; nucleotides not matched to a gene: 6. CDR1 SNHLY and CDR2 FYNNEI come from the germline V gene. The CDR3 is made up of 16 amino acids. The CDR3 sequence: CASSERGGRVTDTQYF. Here the CDR3 DNA reads TGTGCCAGCAGTGAGCGGGGGGGCCGAGTCACAGATACGCAGTATTTT.

The J gene is TRBJ1-5, the V gene TRBV5-5, with TRBD1 matching over 8 bases. The V segment lost 3 bases and the J segment 1 base; nucleotides outside the gene matches: 6. The germline CDR1 and CDR2 sequences are SGHKS and YYEKEE (reference sequence). The CDR3 runs to 16 residues. The CDR3 DNA reads as TGTGCCAGCAGCTCCGCCCGGACAGGGAGCAATCAGCCCCAGCATTTT. This encodes CASSSARTGSNQPQHF.

The chain employs TRBV4-2 and TRBJ1-5; 7 bases map to TRBD1. The V gene end was trimmed by 3 bases and the J gene end by 0 bases; junction bases not matched to a gene: 5. Germline CDR1 LGHNA, CDR2 YNFKEQ. The CDR3 has 16 amino acids. The CDR3 loop is CASSQDRPTSNQPQHF. CDR3 coding DNA: TGTGCCAGCAGCCAGGACAGGCCCACTAGCAATCAGCCCCAGCATTTT.

V gene TRBV6-1 combines with J gene TRBJ1-5; a weak D match, TRBD1 (6 bases). The CDR3 spans 15 residues. Germline lookup yields CDR1 MNHNS and CDR2 SASEGT. With 2 bases removed from V and 9 bases from J, the gap between germline ends came to 17 bases. In DNA, the CDR3 is TGTGCCAGCAGTGAAATCCCGGGGGGGCAGAGGCCCCAGCATTTT. Translating gives CASSEIPGGQRPQHF.

The chain joins TRBV5-4 to TRBJ1-2, with 9 bases aligning to TRBD1. This CDR3 has 14 amino acids. The germline gives CDR1 SGHNT, CDR2 YYREEE (reference sequence). V gave up 7 bases and J gave up 6 bases; unmatched junction bases: 10. CDR3 region: CASRRLDRGDGYTF. For the CDR3, the DNA is TGTGCCAGCCGACGGTTGGACAGGGGCGATGGCTACACCTTC.

J is TRBJ2-1 and V is TRBV19, with D tentatively TRBD2 (7 bases). Trimming shortened V by 7 bases and J by 0 bases, and 16 bases separated the two germline ends. The CDR3 consists of 16 residues. The germline V gene encodes CDR1 LNHDA and CDR2 SQIVND (reference sequence). As DNA, the CDR3 is TGTGCCAGTACCGGGGGGCTCTTTCGCTCCTACAATGAGCAGTTCTTC. It codes for CASTGGLFRSYNEQFF. Filled out from reference TRBV19 and TRBJ2-1, the complete variable domain reads DGGITQSPKYLFRKEGQNVTLSCEQNLNHDAMYWYRQDPGQGLRLIYYSQIVNDFQKGDIAEGYSVSREKKESFPLTVTSAQKNPTAFYLCASTGGLFRSYNEQFFGPGTRLTVL.

This clone was observed once. The V and J genes are TRBV15 and TRBJ2-4, with D possibly TRBD1 on 6 matching bases. Trimming took off 0 bases at V and 7 bases at J, with 10 bases between the two ends. CDR3 size: 14 residues. Germline V CDR1 and CDR2: LNHNV, YYDKDF (reference sequence). In DNA, the CDR3 is TGTGCCACCAGCAGAGATGAGGACAGTAACATTCAGTACTTC. This translates into CATSRDEDSNIQYF.

The chain couples TRBV4-3 to TRBJ1-3, with no clear D. The V and J ends lost 1 base and 0 bases respectively, with 13 bases between them. Per germline, CDR1 LGHNA and CDR2 YSLEER. The CDR3 length is 17 residues. In nucleotides, the CDR3 is TGCGCCAGCAGCCAAGGAGCGCAGAGCCTCTCTGGAAACACCATATATTTT. Its translation: CASSQGAQSLSGNTIYF.

This chain connects TRBV29-1 to TRBJ2-5; possible D gene TRBD1, 5 bases. The CDR3 covers 13 residues. Germline V lookup: CDR1 SQVTM, CDR2 ANQGSEA. V was shortened by 5 bases and J by 4 bases, with 14 bases between the two germline ends. The CDR3 loop reads CSVSRGSGETQYF. CDR3 nucleotides: TGCAGCGTTTCAAGGGGATCCGGAGAGACCCAGTACTTC.

This clone was seen just once. The V gene is TRBV27, the J gene TRBJ2-1, with 7 positions matching TRBD1. Per the germline V gene, CDR1 is MNHEY and CDR2 is SMNVEV (reference sequence). After removal of 2 bases from V and 10 bases from J, the junction contained 2 bases not matched to a gene. The CDR3 has 12 amino acids. CDR3 residues: CASSLRGGEQFF. For the CDR3, the DNA is TGTGCCAGCAGTTTAAGAGGGGGCGAGCAGTTCTTC.

This sequence joins TRBV5-5 and TRBJ2-3; a possible D gene is TRBD1 (5 bases). The V end lost 2 bases, the J end lost 0 bases, and 10 bases lay between the germline ends. The CDR3 loop spans 15 amino acids. Germline loops: CDR1 SGHKS, CDR2 YYEKEE (reference sequence). The CDR3 loop reads CASSFLGVSTDTQYF. The CDR3 coding sequence is TGTGCCAGCAGCTTTCTAGGGGTTAGCACAGATACGCAGTATTTT.

V and J are TRBV19 and TRBJ2-5; TRBD2 agrees at 12 bases. Germline CDR1 LNHDA, CDR2 SQIVND (reference sequence). Trimming at V came to 3 bases and at J to 7 bases, leaving 12 bases not matched to a gene. The CDR3 runs to 17 residues. CDR3 DNA: TGTGCCAGTAGTATTAGTCTAGCGGGGGGGCCGGTAGGGACCCAGTACTTC. It is translated as CASSISLAGGPVGTQYF.

The chain combines TRBV7-3 with TRBJ2-1, with TRBD2 identical over 8 bases. The germline CDR1 and CDR2 sequences are SGHTA and FQGTGA. This CDR3 spans 17 amino acids. V was pared by 1 base and J by 7 bases, with 12 bases of the junction left unmatched. Here the CDR3 reads CASSLNRAARGANEQFF. In DNA, the CDR3 is TGTGCCAGCAGCTTAAATCGCGCAGCGCGGGGGGCGAATGAGCAGTTCTTC.

The rearrangement joins TRBV6-1 to TRBJ1-4, with TRBD1 matching over 10 bases. The CDR3 is 15 amino acids. Germline CDR1 MNHNS, CDR2 SASEGT. Trimming took 2 bases from V and 7 from J; bases not matched to a gene: 4. The CDR3: CASSERDRGREKLFF. The CDR3 bases are TGTGCCAGCAGTGAAAGGGACAGGGGACGTGAAAAACTGTTTTTT.